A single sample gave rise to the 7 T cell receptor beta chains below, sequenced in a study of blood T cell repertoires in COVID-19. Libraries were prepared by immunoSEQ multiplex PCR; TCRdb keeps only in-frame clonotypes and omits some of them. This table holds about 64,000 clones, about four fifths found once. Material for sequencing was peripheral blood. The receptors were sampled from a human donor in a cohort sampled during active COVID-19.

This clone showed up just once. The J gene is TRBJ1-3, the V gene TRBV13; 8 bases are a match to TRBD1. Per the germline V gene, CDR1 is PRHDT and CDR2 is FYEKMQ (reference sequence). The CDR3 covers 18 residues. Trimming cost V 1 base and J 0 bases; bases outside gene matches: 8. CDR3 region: CASSLVRGQAISGNTIYF. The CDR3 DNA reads TGTGCCAGCAGCTTAGTTAGGGGACAGGCGATCTCTGGAAACACCATATATTTT.

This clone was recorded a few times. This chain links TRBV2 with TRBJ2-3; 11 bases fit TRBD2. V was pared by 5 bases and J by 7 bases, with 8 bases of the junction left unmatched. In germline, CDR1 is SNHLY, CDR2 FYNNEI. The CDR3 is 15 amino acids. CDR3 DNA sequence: TGTGCCAGCAGTCGTAGCGGGGGGGCCCACCATACGCAGTATTTT. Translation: CASSRSGGAHHTQYF.

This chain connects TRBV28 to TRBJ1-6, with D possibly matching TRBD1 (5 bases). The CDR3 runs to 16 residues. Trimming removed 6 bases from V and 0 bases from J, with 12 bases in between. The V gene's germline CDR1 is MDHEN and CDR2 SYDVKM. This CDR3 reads CASSPDSDSYNSPLHF. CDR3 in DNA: TGTGCCAGCAGCCCAGACAGTGACTCCTATAATTCACCCCTCCACTTT.

This chain's CDR3 is CASTDIPSSYEQYF. The CDR3, as DNA: TGTGCCAGCACCGACATCCCCTCCTCCTACGAGCAGTACTTC. This chain connects TRBV6-5 to TRBJ2-7; D ambiguous. V was cut by 7 bases and J by 0 bases, with 13 bases left in between. CDR1 and CDR2 from the germline V gene are MNHEY and SVGAGI. This CDR3 spans 14 amino acids.

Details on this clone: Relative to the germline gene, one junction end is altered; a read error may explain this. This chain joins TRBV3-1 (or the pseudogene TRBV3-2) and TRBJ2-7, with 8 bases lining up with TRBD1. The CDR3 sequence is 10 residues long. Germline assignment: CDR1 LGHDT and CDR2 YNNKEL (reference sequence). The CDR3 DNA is TGTGCCAGCAGCCGGGGGACAGGACCTTGG. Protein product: CASSRGTGPW.

The CDR3 loop reads CASSIPGGAQHF. As DNA, the CDR3 is TGTGCCAGCAGCATTCCAGGCGGGGCCCAGCATTTT. The chain carries TRBV7-9 and TRBJ1-5, with unresolved D. Per the germline V gene, CDR1 is SEHNR and CDR2 is FQNEAQ (reference sequence). The ends were cut back, 5 bases at V and 11 bases at J, with 13 bases in the middle. This CDR3 region has 12 residues.

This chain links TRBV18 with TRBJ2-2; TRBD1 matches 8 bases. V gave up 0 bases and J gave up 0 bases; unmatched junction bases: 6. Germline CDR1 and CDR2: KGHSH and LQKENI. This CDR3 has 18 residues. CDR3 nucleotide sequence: TGTGCCAGCTCACCACCTGCAGGGGGCTATGCGAACACCGGGGAGCTGTTTTTT. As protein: CASSPPAGGYANTGELFF. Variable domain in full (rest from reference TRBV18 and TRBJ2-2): NAGVMQNPRHLVRRRGQEARLRCSPMKGHSHVYWYRQLPEEGLKFMVYLQKENIIDESGMPKERFSAEFPKEGPSILRIQQVVRGDSAAYFCASSPPAGGYANTGELFFGEGSRLTVL.